This TCR beta chain originates from a study of follicular helper T cells after annual influenza vaccination. Overall study results and limits: Each annual vaccination recalled recurring oligoclonal ICOS+CD38+ cTfh clonotypes. ICOS+CD38+ cTfh clonality change tracked circulating plasmablast frequency change.

The time point here: 2014-2015 season, pre-vaccination. Between about 40 and 110 mL of blood was drawn per time point. This table comes from immunoSEQ multiplex PCR, and its TCRdb copy is limited to in-frame clones, with some not included. There are 27,000 or so clones in the sample; roughly 80% occur only once, and roughly 1.2% lies in the top ten. To note about this clone: The antigen remains undetermined.

This clonotype was sampled from an adult who received the influenza vaccine. The sequencing here drew on CXCR5+ CD38- circulating T follicular helper cells from blood, taken on the day of influenza vaccination. Subset in this sample: circulating Tfh, non-naive CD4+CXCR5+PD-1+ (ICOS+CD38+ or ICOS-CD38-).

The CDR3 loop reads CASSRTSGAPNEQFF. The CDR3 DNA reads as TGCGCCAGCAGCCGGACTAGCGGGGCACCCAATGAGCAGTTCTTC. This chain uses TRBV4-1 with TRBJ2-1, with TRBD2 matching 12 bases. The CDR3 loop spans 15 amino acids. V was pared by 4 bases and J by 6 bases, with 4 bases of the junction left unmatched. CDR1 MGHRA and CDR2 YSYEKL come from the germline V gene.